A selection of T cell receptor beta chains follows, all from one sample in a study of cytomegalovirus exposure and HLA in healthy donors. Here immunoSEQ multiplex PCR was the method, and the copy in TCRdb shows in-frame clones only, minus some. Here the sample spans some 150,000 clones, approximately 90% being singletons. Sequenced sample: PBMCs. The source of these receptors is a young woman in good health and CMV-seropositive. The CDR3 runs from the conserved cysteine through the conserved F or W. D genes are given only for firm matches. Not every row has a clone size; where given, it reads once, few, many or a size class.

V: TRBV9; size: .; length: 15; D: .; J: TRBJ2-7; CDR3: CASSGGDGGDYEQYF; DNA: TGTGCCAGCAGCGGCGGTGACGGGGGAGACTACGAGCAGTACTTC
V: TRBV7-9; size: .; length: 18; D: TRBD1; J: TRBJ1-5; CDR3: CASSLGTGGRGSNQPQHF; DNA: TGTGCCAGCAGCTTGGGGACAGGGGGCCGAGGTAGCAATCAGCCCCAGCATTTT
V: TRBV11-3; size: .; length: 14; D: TRBD2; J: TRBJ2-2; CDR3: CASSFLADAGELFF; DNA: TGTGCCAGCAGCTTTCTAGCGGACGCCGGGGAGCTGTTTTTT
V: TRBV5-1; size: .; length: 14; D: .; J: TRBJ1-1; CDR3: CASSLSGTPTEAFF; DNA: TGCGCCAGCAGCTTATCGGGGACTCCCACTGAAGCTTTCTTT
V: TRBV9; size: .; length: 16; D: .; J: TRBJ2-3; CDR3: CASSVEGGVSTDTQYF; DNA: TGTGCCAGCAGCGTAGAGGGCGGGGTGAGCACAGATACGCAGTATTTT
V: TRBV4-1; size: .; length: 16; D: .; J: TRBJ2-7; CDR3: CASSQISSSSSYEQYF; DNA: TGCGCCAGCAGCCAGATATCTTCATCGAGCTCCTACGAGCAGTACTTC
V: TRBV9; size: once; length: 15; D: .; J: TRBJ2-7; CDR3: CASSVAGDSLYEQYF; DNA: TGTGCCAGCAGCGTAGCGGGGGACAGTCTCTACGAGCAGTACTTC
V: TRBV28; size: .; length: 14; D: .; J: TRBJ1-2; CDR3: CASIPGSANYGYTF; DNA: TGTGCCAGCATCCCGGGTAGTGCTAACTATGGCTACACCTTC
V: TRBV29-1; size: once; length: 15; D: TRBD1; J: TRBJ1-3; CDR3: CSVHTFQGGADTIYF; DNA: TGCAGCGTGCACACTTTTCAAGGGGGCGCAGACACCATATATTTT
V: TRBV6-5; size: .; length: 13; D: .; J: TRBJ2-7; CDR3: CATSAGDKYEQYF; DNA: TGTGCCACCTCTGCTGGGGACAAGTACGAGCAGTACTTC
V: TRBV2; size: .; length: 15; D: .; J: TRBJ1-1; CDR3: CASSPDSLLNTEAFF; DNA: TGTGCCAGCAGTCCCGACAGCCTCCTGAACACTGAAGCTTTCTTT
V: TRBV5-1; size: .; length: 20; D: TRBD2; J: TRBJ2-1; CDR3: CASSLAVRAGLAGGGNEQFF; DNA: TGCGCCAGCAGCTTGGCCGTTCGAGCGGGACTAGCGGGAGGTGGGAATGAGCAGTTCTTC
V: TRBV2; size: .; length: 13; D: TRBD1; J: TRBJ1-5; CDR3: CATEGQRDQPQHF; DNA: TGTGCCACCGAGGGACAGAGGGATCAGCCCCAGCATTTT
V: TRBV4-1; size: .; length: 20; D: TRBD2; J: TRBJ2-7; CDR3: CASSQELAGAGRASGYEQYF; DNA: TGCGCCAGCAGCCAAGAGTTGGCGGGCGCGGGGAGGGCTAGCGGCTACGAGCAGTACTTC
V: TRBV7-3; size: .; length: 19; D: TRBD1; J: TRBJ1-4; CDR3: CASIPSQGTGGRSNEKLFF; DNA: TGTGCCAGCATCCCGTCTCAGGGGACAGGGGGCAGGAGTAATGAAAAACTGTTTTTT
V: TRBV28; size: .; length: 13; D: TRBD1; J: TRBJ1-2; CDR3: CASREQGAWGYTF; DNA: TGTGCCAGCAGGGAACAGGGGGCGTGGGGCTACACCTTC
V: TRBV11-2; size: .; length: 16; D: .; J: TRBJ1-2; CDR3: CASSLDGYGVTGGYTF; DNA: TGTGCCAGCAGCTTAGATGGGTACGGGGTGACGGGAGGCTACACCTTC
V: TRBV9; size: .; length: 13; D: .; J: TRBJ1-2; CDR3: CASSRVVNYGYTF; DNA: TGTGCCAGCAGCCGAGTCGTTAACTATGGCTACACCTTC
V: TRBV28; size: .; length: 12; D: .; J: TRBJ1-6; CDR3: CASSWQASPLHF; DNA: TGTGCCAGCAGTTGGCAGGCTTCACCCCTCCACTTT
V: TRBV25-1; size: .; length: 16; D: TRBD2; J: TRBJ2-3; CDR3: CASARGLAGSTDTQYF; DNA: TGTGCCAGCGCTCGGGGGCTAGCGGGGAGCACAGATACGCAGTATTTT
V: TRBV2; size: once; length: 15; D: TRBD1; J: TRBJ2-7; CDR3: CASRVDRGLIYEQYF; DNA: TGTGCCAGCAGGGTCGACAGGGGGCTAATCTACGAGCAGTACTTC
V: TRBV7-9; size: .; length: 14; D: TRBD1; J: TRBJ2-5; CDR3: CASSIQGTQETQYF; DNA: TGTGCCAGCAGCATACAGGGGACCCAAGAGACCCAGTACTTC
V: TRBV9; size: .; length: 16; D: TRBD2; J: TRBJ2-7; CDR3: CASSVGLADSSYEQYF; DNA: TGTGCCAGCAGCGTAGGACTAGCGGACAGCTCCTACGAGCAGTACTTC
V: TRBV5-1; size: .; length: 15; D: TRBD2; J: TRBJ2-5; CDR3: CASSPSLAVQETQYF; DNA: TGCGCCAGCAGCCCCTCCCTAGCGGTACAAGAGACCCAGTACTTC
V: TRBV28; size: .; length: 14; D: .; J: TRBJ1-3; CDR3: CASSPQVTGNTIYF; DNA: TGTGCCAGCTCCCCCCAGGTTACTGGAAACACCATATATTTT
V: TRBV28; size: .; length: 14; D: .; J: TRBJ1-5; CDR3: CASSLQLSNQPQHF; DNA: TGTGCCAGCAGTTTACAGTTAAGCAATCAGCCCCAGCATTTT
V: TRBV4-1; size: .; length: 20; D: TRBD2; J: TRBJ2-1; CDR3: CASSQVVLAGAIRPYNEQFF; DNA: TGCGCCAGCAGCCAAGTGGTCCTAGCGGGAGCGATCCGCCCCTACAATGAGCAGTTCTTC
V: TRBV28; size: many; length: 14; D: TRBD2; J: TRBJ2-1; CDR3: CASSFELARHEQFF; DNA: TGTGCCAGCAGTTTTGAACTAGCGCGACATGAGCAGTTCTTC
V: TRBV7-9; size: .; length: 18; D: .; J: TRBJ1-6; CDR3: CASSLYFEVVKWSSPLHF; DNA: TGTGCCAGCAGCTTATATTTCGAGGTGGTTAAATGGAGCTCACCCCTCCACTTT
V: TRBV27; size: .; length: 15; D: TRBD1; J: TRBJ2-7; CDR3: CASSILRDRDYEQYF; DNA: TGTGCCAGCAGTATCCTTCGGGACAGGGATTACGAGCAGTACTTC
V: TRBV2; size: .; length: 12; D: .; J: TRBJ2-7; CDR3: CASSRQIYEQYF; DNA: TGTGCCAGCAGCAGACAGATCTACGAGCAGTACTTC
V: TRBV23-1; size: .; length: 16; D: TRBD1; J: TRBJ2-7; CDR3: CASSQSSGTGTYEQYF; DNA: TGCGCCAGCAGTCAATCTTCGGGGACAGGGACCTACGAGCAGTACTTC
V: TRBV6-5; size: .; length: 15; D: .; J: TRBJ1-2; CDR3: CASSYSRGSDYGYTF; DNA: TGTGCCAGCAGTTACTCCAGGGGATCAGACTATGGCTACACCTTC
V: TRBV19; size: .; length: 15; D: TRBD1; J: TRBJ2-6; CDR3: CASRPDRAGANVLTF; DNA: TGTGCCAGTAGACCGGACAGGGCTGGGGCCAACGTCCTGACTTTC
V: TRBV10-3; size: .; length: 12; D: .; J: TRBJ1-1; CDR3: CAISAVNTEAFF; DNA: TGTGCCATCAGTGCGGTGAACACTGAAGCTTTCTTT
V: TRBV4-1; size: .; length: 16; D: TRBD2; J: TRBJ2-3; CDR3: CASSGTSGGRADTQYF; DNA: TGCGCCAGCAGCGGGACTAGCGGGGGCCGGGCAGATACGCAGTATTTT
V: TRBV4-2; size: .; length: 16; D: .; J: TRBJ2-4; CDR3: CASSQDMGLAKNIQYF; DNA: TGTGCCAGCAGCCAAGATATGGGGCTAGCCAAAAACATTCAGTACTTC
V: TRBV6-5; size: .; length: 14; D: .; J: TRBJ1-4; CDR3: CASSTGGPNEKLFF; DNA: TGTGCCAGTTCCACCGGGGGGCCTAATGAAAAACTGTTTTTT
V: TRBV28; size: .; length: 14; D: TRBD1; J: TRBJ1-1; CDR3: CASSAQGWNTEAFF; DNA: TGTGCCAGCAGCGCACAGGGGTGGAACACTGAAGCTTTCTTT
V: TRBV6-1; size: few; length: 13; D: TRBD1; J: TRBJ2-1; CDR3: CASALIWDREEFF; DNA: TGTGCCAGCGCGCTAATCTGGGACAGGGAGGAGTTCTTC
V: TRBV28; size: .; length: 14; D: .; J: TRBJ2-3; CDR3: CAIRSAGSTDTQYF; DNA: TGTGCCATCCGCTCGGCAGGGTCCACAGATACGCAGTATTTT
V: TRBV6-5; size: .; length: 14; D: TRBD2; J: TRBJ2-3; CDR3: CASSLRGGTDTQYF; DNA: TGTGCCAGCAGTTTACGGGGGGGCACAGATACGCAGTATTTT
V: TRBV28; size: .; length: 13; D: .; J: TRBJ2-2; CDR3: CASSRGFLGELFF; DNA: TGTGCCAGCAGTCGCGGGTTCCTCGGGGAGCTGTTTTTT
V: TRBV28; size: once; length: 16; D: TRBD1; J: TRBJ1-6; CDR3: CASSLRTGVKNSPLHF; DNA: TGTGCCAGCAGTTTAAGGACAGGGGTAAAGAATTCACCCCTCCACTTT
V: TRBV19; size: .; length: 15; D: .; J: TRBJ2-1; CDR3: CASSMRPSSYNEQFF; DNA: TGTGCCAGTAGTATGAGGCCGAGCTCCTACAATGAGCAGTTCTTC
V: TRBV29-1; size: .; length: 18; D: .; J: TRBJ2-3; CDR3: CSVVILKRGRTSTDTQYF; DNA: TGCAGCGTTGTGATTCTCAAAAGGGGCAGAACTAGCACAGATACGCAGTATTTT
V: TRBV11-2; size: .; length: 14; D: .; J: TRBJ1-4; CDR3: CASSLQGSNEKLFF; DNA: TGTGCCAGCAGCTTACAGGGGTCTAATGAAAAACTGTTTTTT
V: TRBV5-1; size: .; length: 14; D: .; J: TRBJ1-5; CDR3: CASSLIGSSQPQHF; DNA: TGCGCCAGCAGCTTGATCGGGTCCAGTCAGCCCCAGCATTTT
V: TRBV12-5; size: .; length: 15; D: TRBD1; J: TRBJ2-3; CDR3: CASGPGQASTDTQYF; DNA: TGTGCTAGTGGTCCAGGACAGGCCAGCACAGATACGCAGTATTTT
V: TRBV5-1; size: .; length: 14; D: .; J: TRBJ2-5; CDR3: CASSLDVSQETQYF; DNA: TGCGCCAGCAGCTTGGACGTGAGCCAAGAGACCCAGTACTTC
V: TRBV6-4; size: .; length: 15; D: TRBD2; J: TRBJ2-3; CDR3: CASSDSAGEADTQYF; DNA: TGTGCCAGCAGTGACTCTGCGGGAGAGGCAGATACGCAGTATTTT
V: TRBV6-5; size: once; length: 13; D: .; J: TRBJ1-2; CDR3: CASTDGFDGPYTF; DNA: TGTGCCAGCACCGACGGGTTTGACGGTCCCTACACCTTC